These 14 T cell receptor beta chains share one sample of origin, sequenced in a study of patients and donors after allogeneic stem cell transplantation. Each CDR3 protein gets one entry after TCRdb re-called the RT-PCR reads with MiXCR. The sample records roughly 250,000 distinct CDR3 sequences, around 14% being singletons. Input material: blood, either unsorted or a sorted T cell fraction (not recorded which). These TCRs come from a human donor who was either an allogeneic HSCT recipient or a stem cell or donor lymphocyte infusion donor (not recorded which). It is not recorded whose cells these are; they may come from a transplant donor.

The chain uses TRBV6-2 or TRBV6-3 and TRBJ2-7, with D possibly being TRBD2 (6 bases). Trimming took off 10 bases at V and 2 bases at J, with 12 bases between the two ends. The CDR3 spans 12 residues. Germline lookup yields CDR1 MNHEY and CDR2 SVGEGT. The CDR3 protein is CATQRVTYEQYF. The CDR3 nucleotides read TGTGCCACTCAGCGGGTAACCTACGAGCAGTACTTC.

This clonotype was recorded at least ten times. J is TRBJ2-1 and V is TRBV2; D ambiguous. This CDR3 is built from 13 residues. V lost 7 bases and J lost 4, with 11 bases in between. Germline assignment: CDR1 SNHLY and CDR2 FYNNEI. The CDR3 DNA sequence: TGTGCCAGCACTCTTACCGCTTACAATGAGCAGTTCTTC. It translates to CASTLTAYNEQFF.

This chain joins TRBV24-1 and TRBJ2-1; no definite D call. Germline V gives CDR1 KGHDR, CDR2 SFDVKD. This CDR3 has 15 amino acids. V was shortened by 2 bases and J by 7 bases, with 14 bases between the two germline ends. The CDR3 loop reads CATSDWNSRRNEQFF. The CDR3 DNA reads TGTGCCACCAGTGATTGGAACTCGCGGCGGAATGAGCAGTTCTTC.

This clonotype has more than one count but fewer than ten. The chain recombines TRBV10-3 with TRBJ1-1, with D unresolved. The CDR3 sequence is 14 residues long. Deletions cut 2 bases from V and 0 bases from J, with 7 bases between. Germline V gene sequence: CDR1 ENHRY, CDR2 SYGVKD. The DNA of the CDR3 is TGTGCCATCAGTGAGATAGCTATGAACACTGAAGCTTTCTTT. Amino acids: CAISEIAMNTEAFF.

This CDR3 is CASSVEPPPTDTQYF. In DNA, the CDR3 is TGTGCCAGCAGCGTAGAACCGCCCCCCACAGATACGCAGTATTTT. The V and J genes are TRBV9 and TRBJ2-3; no definite D call. Trimming pared 0 bases from V and 2 bases from J, leaving 10 bases between. CDR3 length equals 15 residues. Germline CDR1 is SGDLS and CDR2 is YYNGEE.

The chain employs TRBV7-9 and TRBJ1-2; 9 bases line up with TRBD1. Germline CDR1 reads SEHNR; CDR2 reads FQNEAQ (reference sequence). The CDR3 spans 14 residues. V shed 5 bases and J 8 bases; nucleotides not matched to a gene: 9. The CDR3 coding sequence is TGTGCCAGCAGCCGAGGGACAGGGACGTTGGGCTACACCTTC. This codes for CASSRGTGTLGYTF.

In this sample, this clonotype turned up a few times. The chain links TRBV12-3 or TRBV12-4 to TRBJ2-1, with 11 bases aligning to TRBD2. V lost 1 base to trimming and J lost 8 bases; unmatched junction nucleotides: 16. The CDR3 runs 19 residues. The CDR3 loop reads CASSLVLYGLAGGYDEQFF. Written as DNA, the CDR3 is TGTGCCAGCAGTTTAGTGCTTTATGGGCTAGCGGGAGGTTATGATGAGCAGTTCTTC.

A few counts support this clonotype. This chain uses TRBV2 with TRBJ2-7; D may be TRBD2 (6 bases). CDR3 length: 17 residues. CDR1 and CDR2 (germline): SNHLY, FYNNEI. Trimming took 7 bases from V and 2 from J, leaving 24 bases between them. The CDR3 nucleotides are TGTGCCAGCACCCGGCGCGCCAGTAGCGGCCCTCCCTACGAGCAGTACTTC. Protein product: CASTRRASSGPPYEQYF.

This clonotype was seen a handful of times. The genes are TRBV7-3 and TRBJ2-1, with 9 bases aligning to TRBD1. V was pared by 2 bases and J by 7 bases, with 6 bases of the junction left unmatched. CDR3 length equals 15 residues. Per germline, CDR1 SGHTA and CDR2 FQGTGA. This CDR3 reads CASSLPGQGTNEQFF. The CDR3 DNA reads as TGTGCCAGCAGCTTACCGGGACAGGGCACTAATGAGCAGTTCTTC.

This clonotype has only a few counts. A junction end diverges from the germline sequence, so it may reflect a read error. CDR3 DNA: TGCAGTGCTGGAGAACGCACAGATACGCAGTATTTT. Amino acid sequence: CSAGERTDTQYF. The J gene is TRBJ2-3, the V gene TRBV20-1; D unclear. Per germline, CDR1 DFQATT and CDR2 SNEGSKA (reference sequence). The CDR3 extends over 12 amino acids.

This clonotype came up a few times. This rearrangement joins TRBV6-1 to TRBJ2-7; tentatively, D is TRBD1 or TRBD2 (5 bases each). CDR1 and CDR2 (germline): MNHNS, SASEGT. Trimming stripped 8 bases from V and 2 bases from J, with 19 bases between. The length of the CDR3 is 15 residues. DNA for the CDR3: TGTGCCAGCTCAGCGAGGGGCCTGAAAACCTACGAGCAGTACTTC. The encoded protein is CASSARGLKTYEQYF.

The table lists this clonotype with many counts. This chain joins TRBV29-1 and TRBJ2-7; D is undetermined. Per germline, CDR1 SQVTM and CDR2 ANQGSEA. The CDR3 loop spans 12 amino acids. V was shortened by 2 bases and J by 6 bases, with 11 bases between the two germline ends. The CDR3 reads CSVEMRHGEQYF. The CDR3 DNA sequence: TGCAGCGTTGAAATGCGTCACGGCGAGCAGTACTTC.

The gene calls are TRBV5-1 and TRBJ1-3; tentative D call: TRBD1 (5 bases). V lost 5 bases and J 0 bases, leaving 9 bases between the germline ends. The CDR3 runs 14 residues. Germline CDR1 is SGHRS and CDR2 is YFSETQ. This CDR3 reads CASSEGSSGNTIYF. CDR3 DNA sequence: TGCGCCAGCAGTGAGGGGTCCTCTGGAAACACCATATATTTT. The full variable domain, completed using reference TRBV5-1 and TRBJ1-3, is KAGVTQTPRYLIKTRGQQVTLSCSPISGHRSVSWYQQTPGQGLQFLFEYFSETQRNKGNFPGRFSGRQFSNSRSEMNVSTLELGDSALYLCASSEGSSGNTIYFGEGSWLTVV.

Many counts were recorded for this clonotype. The rearrangement joins TRBV5-8 to TRBJ1-2; 8 bases match TRBD1. Trimming at V came to 4 bases and at J to 2 bases, leaving 7 bases not matched to a gene. Germline-derived CDR1 and CDR2 are SGHTS and YDEGEE. The CDR3 sequence is 15 residues long. CDR3: CASSRGQVINYGYTF. In DNA form, the CDR3 reads TGTGCCAGCAGCAGGGGACAGGTCATAAACTATGGCTACACCTTC.